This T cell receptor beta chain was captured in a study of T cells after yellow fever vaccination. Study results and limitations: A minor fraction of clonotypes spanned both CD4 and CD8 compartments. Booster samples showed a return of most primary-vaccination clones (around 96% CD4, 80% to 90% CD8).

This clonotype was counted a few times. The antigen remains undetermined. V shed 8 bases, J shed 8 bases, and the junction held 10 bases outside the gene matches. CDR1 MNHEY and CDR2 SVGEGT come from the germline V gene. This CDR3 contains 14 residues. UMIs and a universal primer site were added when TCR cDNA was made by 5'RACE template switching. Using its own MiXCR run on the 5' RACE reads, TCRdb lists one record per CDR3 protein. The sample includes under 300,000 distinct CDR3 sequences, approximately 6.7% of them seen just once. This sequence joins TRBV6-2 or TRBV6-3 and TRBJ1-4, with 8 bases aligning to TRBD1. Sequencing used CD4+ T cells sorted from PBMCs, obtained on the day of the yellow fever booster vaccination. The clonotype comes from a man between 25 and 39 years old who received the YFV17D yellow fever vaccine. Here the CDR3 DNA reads TGTGCCAGCTACGACAGGGGAGGAGGGGAAAAACTGTTTTTT. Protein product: CASYDRGGGEKLFF.